These 19 T cell receptor beta chains were sequenced from one sample in a study of metastatic and nonmetastatic thyroid tumors (TCRdb year 2020). The library was produced with PCR. Sequencing relied on an Illumina HiSeq 4000. Starting from the raw public reads, TCRdb applied fastp trimming at Q25, assembled clones with MiXCR and retained in-frame beta chains. This sample lists under 25,000 clones; less than 30% were detected once. 2.5% to 3.5% of the sample goes to the ten largest clones. None of the patients had been given any treatment before thyroid surgery. Sequencing was carried out using blood. The receptor set was obtained from a male donor with papillary thyroid cancer or a benign thyroid nodule (not recorded which). Some clones in this sample may be carry-over from other donors' samples.

V gene TRBV19 combines with J gene TRBJ1-2, with 7 bases identical to TRBD1. This CDR3 is 15 amino acids long. After removal of 7 bases from V and 6 bases from J, the junction contained 14 bases not matched to a gene. Per germline, CDR1 LNHDA and CDR2 SQIVND (reference sequence). The chain's CDR3 is CASNRKKTGFDGYTF. CDR3 in DNA: TGTGCCAGTAATAGAAAGAAGACAGGGTTTGATGGCTACACCTTC.

This clone was detected ten times or more. The chain employs TRBV5-6 and TRBJ1-1, with D possibly being TRBD1 (6 bases). The germline V and J ends were trimmed by 1 base and 6 bases, with 13 bases remaining between them. The V gene's germline CDR1 is SGHDT and CDR2 YYEEEE. This CDR3 has 14 residues. This chain's CDR3 is CASSLLARGAEAFF. CDR3 nucleotides: TGTGCCAGCAGCTTGCTAGCCAGGGGTGCTGAAGCTTTCTTT.

The chain has TRBV27 and TRBJ2-7, with TRBD2 identical over 7 bases. Germline V lookup: CDR1 MNHEY, CDR2 SMNVEV (reference sequence). The J segment lost 2 bases and the V segment lost 1 base, leaving 8 bases of the junction unmatched. The CDR3 is 16 residues long. The CDR3 is CASSLCPSGVTYEQYF. The DNA of the CDR3 is TGTGCCAGCAGTTTATGCCCTAGCGGTGTTACCTACGAGCAGTACTTC.

CDR3 in amino acids: CASSSRGGNQPQHF. The CDR3 region has the DNA TGTGCCAGCAGTTCCAGAGGCGGCAATCAGCCCCAGCATTTT. This sequence joins TRBV6-2 or TRBV6-3 and TRBJ1-5; D is ambiguous. V gave up 4 bases and J gave up 2 bases, with 9 bases separating them. The CDR3 contains 14 residues. Germline V gene data show CDR1 as MNHEY and CDR2 as SVGEGT.

This clone showed up just a few times. The chain carries TRBV20-1 and TRBJ2-7, with 10 bases matching TRBD2. The V segment lost 5 bases and the J segment 2 bases; nucleotides outside the gene matches: 9. There are 15 residues in the CDR3. CDR1 and CDR2 (germline): DFQATT, SNEGSKA (reference sequence). The CDR3 DNA sequence: TGCAGTGCTCCTATCACGGGACTAGCGACCTACGAGCAGTACTTC. Translated: CSAPITGLATYEQYF.

The chain is built from TRBV24-1 and TRBJ2-3, with TRBD1 as a possible D gene (6 bases). Germline CDR1 is KGHDR and CDR2 is SFDVKD. CDR3 length equals 13 residues. Trimming took off 4 bases at V and 6 bases at J, with 10 bases between the two ends. CDR3 loop: CATSDPTGDTQYF. DNA for the CDR3: TGTGCCACCAGTGACCCCACAGGGGATACGCAGTATTTT.

This clone was picked up many times. The chain joins TRBV3-1 to TRBJ2-1; D is undetermined. The V and J ends lost 0 bases and 4 bases respectively, with 7 bases between them. The CDR3 contains 14 residues. The V gene's germline CDR1 is LGHDT and CDR2 YNNKEL (reference sequence). CDR3 nucleotides: TGTGCCAGCAGCCAAGATTTAGCTTACAATGAGCAGTTCTTC. This translates into CASSQDLAYNEQFF.

This clone was seen at least ten times. Other DNA sequences from this sample encode an identical CDR3 as well. The DNA for the CDR3 is TGTGCCAGCAGCTTTAACAGGGAGGAGACCCAGTACTTC. Its translation is CASSFNREETQYF. V and J are TRBV5-4 and TRBJ2-5; D is perhaps TRBD1 (6 bases). CDR1 is SGHNT and CDR2 is YYREEE in the germline V gene (reference sequence). CDR3 size: 13 residues. Trimming took off 2 bases at V and 5 bases at J, with 10 bases between the two ends.

This clone qualifies as medium-sized. The genes are TRBV3-1 and TRBJ1-5; D perhaps matches TRBD1 (5 bases). The CDR3 totals 15 residues. Germline lookup yields CDR1 LGHDT and CDR2 YNNKEL (reference sequence). Trimming pared 1 base from V and 1 base from J, leaving 8 bases between. In nucleotides, the CDR3 is TGTGCCAGCAGCCAAGGAGGGGCGAGCAATCAGCCCCAGCATTTT. Its protein product is CASSQGGASNQPQHF.

The chain couples TRBV11-3 to TRBJ2-7; D is uncertain. From germline, CDR1 is SGHNT and CDR2 YENEEA. The V and J ends lost 5 bases and 2 bases respectively, with 7 bases between them. The length of the CDR3 is 12 residues. The CDR3 DNA reads TGTGCCAGCAGCCCCAGCGCCTACGAGCAGTACTTC. Amino acids: CASSPSAYEQYF.

This clone is termed medium-sized. V and J are TRBV6-2 or TRBV6-3 and TRBJ1-1; 10 positions agree with TRBD1. The germline V gene has CDR1 MNHEY and CDR2 SVGEGT. V gave up 6 bases and J gave up 10 bases; unmatched junction bases: 8. The CDR3 has 13 residues. For the CDR3, the DNA is TGTGCCAGCAGCAGAACCGGGACAGGGGTAGCTTTCTTT. It specifies CASSRTGTGVAFF.

This clone was seen a handful of times. The chain has TRBV10-1 and TRBJ1-2; D uncertain. Trimming removed 5 bases at V and 4 bases at J, with 11 bases between. The CDR3 covers 13 residues. Germline assignment: CDR1 WNHNN and CDR2 SYGVQD (reference sequence). The CDR3 coding sequence is TGCGCCAGCAGTCCGGCGGCATCCTATGGCTACACCTTC. Protein sequence: CASSPAASYGYTF.

This clone was picked up a small number of times. The rearrangement links TRBV6-2 or TRBV6-3 to TRBJ2-7, with D unclear. This CDR3 spans 17 amino acids. Germline V lookup: CDR1 MNHEY, CDR2 SVGEGT. V dropped 1 base and J dropped 0 bases, with 16 bases sitting between them. The CDR3 bases are TGTGCCAGCAGTTACTTTTTGGGCACCTCCACCTCCTACGAGCAGTACTTC. It is translated as CASSYFLGTSTSYEQYF.

The chain is built from TRBV13 and TRBJ2-1; D possibly matches TRBD1 or TRBD2 (5 bases each). Germline CDR1 is PRHDT and CDR2 is FYEKMQ (reference sequence). V lost 3 bases to trimming and J lost 3 bases, with 9 bases between them. This CDR3 comprises 14 residues. In nucleotides, the CDR3 is TGTGCCAGCAGCTTGTTGGGGGACTACAATGAGCAGTTCTTC. Its protein product is CASSLLGDYNEQFF.

This chain links TRBV28 with TRBJ2-1, with D possibly matching TRBD1 (5 bases). The CDR3 is 14 amino acids. V was trimmed by 7 bases and J by 1 base, leaving 11 bases between them. Germline V gives CDR1 MDHEN, CDR2 SYDVKM. CDR3 sequence: CASTQGYSYNEQFF. CDR3 sequence (DNA): TGTGCCAGCACCCAGGGTTATTCCTACAATGAGCAGTTCTTC.

This clone was recorded many times. The V and J genes are TRBV5-6 and TRBJ2-7; a possible D gene is TRBD2 (6 bases). The CDR3 is 15 residues long. Germline V gives CDR1 SGHDT, CDR2 YYEEEE. The ends were cut back, 1 base at V and 0 bases at J, with 11 bases in the middle. The CDR3 sequence is CASSLRGANSYEQYF. Written as DNA, the CDR3 is TGTGCCAGCAGCTTGCGCGGGGCCAACTCCTACGAGCAGTACTTC.

This clone counts as medium-sized. This rearrangement joins TRBV28 to TRBJ2-3; 9 bases are a match to TRBD1. Germline V gives CDR1 MDHEN, CDR2 SYDVKM. V dropped 4 bases and J dropped 5; count of bases not matched to a gene: 10. The CDR3 sequence is 16 residues long. The CDR3 region is CASSSPRTGVIDTQYF. The CDR3 DNA follows: TGTGCCAGCAGTTCTCCCCGGACAGGGGTGATAGATACGCAGTATTTT.

The CDR3 DNA is TGTGCCAGCAGTTTATCGGGGCTTCAGGGCTACACCTTC. It specifies CASSLSGLQGYTF. The gene calls are TRBV27 and TRBJ1-2; perhaps TRBD1 as D (5 bases). Germline assignment: CDR1 MNHEY and CDR2 SMNVEV (reference sequence). With 0 bases removed from V and 8 bases from J, the gap between germline ends came to 10 bases. The CDR3 runs to 13 residues.

The chain employs TRBV7-9 and TRBJ2-3, with a tentative D call TRBD2 (5 bases). CDR3 length equals 13 residues. Germline V lookup: CDR1 SEHNR, CDR2 FQNEAQ (reference sequence). Deletions cut 8 bases from V and 5 bases from J, with 14 bases between. CDR3 protein: CASVLGLEDTQYF. In DNA, the CDR3 is TGTGCCAGCGTCTTAGGACTGGAAGATACGCAGTATTTT.